These 18 T cell receptor beta chains came from one sample sequenced in a study of T cells in Graves' hyperthyroidism and ophthalmopathy. There were TCR beta CDR3 regions amplified from RNA transcripts. The HTBI primer set was used in a first-round RT-PCR of the TCR CDR3. TCRdb independently ran MiXCR on the multiplex PCR reads; one entry per CDR3 protein. The sample lists some 620,000 distinct CDR3 sequences, about a sixth seen once, with 3% to 4.5% in the top ten. Sequences were obtained from blood. The receptor set was obtained from a woman between 25 and 40 years old with Graves' hyperthyroidism.

This clonotype was seen at least ten times. J is TRBJ1-2 and V is TRBV2, with 9 bases aligning to TRBD1. The CDR3 runs to 14 residues. J was trimmed by 4 bases and V by 6 bases; bases with no gene match: 6. The germline CDR1 and CDR2 sequences are SNHLY and FYNNEI. CDR3 nucleotide sequence: TGTGCCAGCAGCCACCGGGACAGGGTCTATGGCTACACCTTC. Residues: CASSHRDRVYGYTF.

The chain combines TRBV6-4 with TRBJ2-5, with 7 bases fitting TRBD2. This CDR3 contains 15 residues. Germline lookup yields CDR1 MRHNA and CDR2 SNTAGT. J lost 1 base, V lost 3 bases, and 5 bases had no gene match. The DNA of the CDR3 is TGTGCCAGCAGTGAAGCCAGGACTAGCCAAGAGACCCAGTACTTC. Translated: CASSEARTSQETQYF.

Comments on this clonotype: Given the absence of the conserved phenylalanine or tryptophan at the CDR3 end, a read error is likely. The chain couples TRBV6-1 to TRBJ1-1; D is unclear. V lost 2 bases, J lost 1 base, and 2 bases lay in between. This CDR3 has 12 amino acids. Germline values: CDR1 MNHNS, CDR2 SASEGT. CDR3 sequence: CASSETNTEAFL. For the CDR3, the DNA is TGTGCCAGCAGTGAAACGAACACTGAAGCTTTCCTT.

This clonotype has more than one count but fewer than ten. The V gene is TRBV9, the J gene TRBJ2-1; D possibly corresponds to TRBD2 (6 bases). Deletions cut 3 bases from V and 7 bases from J, with 20 bases between. The germline V gene has CDR1 SGDLS and CDR2 YYNGEE. The length of the CDR3 is 16 residues. Here the CDR3 DNA reads TGTGCCAGCAGCGGGGGGGACGGAGAATTAGGTAATGAGCAGTTCTTC. Amino acid sequence: CASSGGDGELGNEQFF. Together with reference TRBV9 and TRBJ2-1, the CDR3 gives the full variable domain: DSGVTQTPKHLITATGQRVTLRCSPRSGDLSVYWYQQSLDQGLQFLIQYYNGEERAKGNILERFSAQQFPDLHSELNLSSLELGDSALYFCASSGGDGELGNEQFFGPGTRLTVL.

Ten or more counts support this clonotype. The chain has TRBV5-1 and TRBJ2-1; 9 bases match TRBD1. Germline V gene data show CDR1 as SGHRS and CDR2 as YFSETQ. This CDR3 has 14 amino acids. V lost 4 bases to trimming and J lost 6 bases; unmatched junction nucleotides: 5. In DNA form, the CDR3 reads TGCGCCAGCAGCAAACAGGGGGCTGGCAATGAGCAGTTCTTC. This sequence encodes CASSKQGAGNEQFF.

This clonotype was seen more than once but under ten times. The chain joins TRBV7-9 to TRBJ1-1; D possibly corresponds to TRBD1 (6 bases). The CDR3 contains 11 residues. V dropped 3 bases and J dropped 8 bases, with 7 bases sitting between them. CDR1 SEHNR and CDR2 FQNEAQ come from the germline V gene (reference sequence). DNA of the CDR3: TGTGCCAGCAGCTTCGACAGGGAAGCTTTCTTT. This encodes CASSFDREAFF.

DNA of the CDR3: TGTGCCAGCAGTCAATGGACTAGCGGTCAAGAGACCCAGTACTTC. Translation gives CASSQWTSGQETQYF. This chain connects TRBV28 to TRBJ2-5; TRBD2 agrees at 10 bases. The CDR3 loop spans 15 amino acids. The germline V gene has CDR1 MDHEN and CDR2 SYDVKM. J lost 2 bases, V lost 5 bases, and 5 bases had no gene match.

This clonotype was observed many times. The genes are TRBV27 and TRBJ1-1; D is undetermined. CDR1 and CDR2 from the germline V gene are MNHEY and SMNVEV (reference sequence). The CDR3 contains 15 residues. The V gene lost 6 bases and the J gene lost 5 bases, with 19 bases spanning the gap. This CDR3 is CASSQAQAGRTEAFF. CDR3 DNA: TGTGCCAGCAGCCAGGCCCAGGCGGGGAGGACTGAAGCTTTCTTT.

This clonotype turned up a few times. The V call is TRBV27, the J call TRBJ2-4; possible D gene TRBD1, 6 bases. CDR1 MNHEY and CDR2 SMNVEV come from the germline V gene (reference sequence). The CDR3 length is 13 residues. The V end lost 4 bases, the J end lost 9 bases, and 13 bases lay between the germline ends. In DNA, the CDR3 is TGTGCCAGCAGTTCACAGGGCGTGAGCATTCAGTACTTC. Amino acid sequence: CASSSQGVSIQYF.

The rearrangement uses TRBV27 and TRBJ2-7, with no clear D. CDR1 is MNHEY and CDR2 is SMNVEV in the germline V gene (reference sequence). V lost 3 bases and J 5 bases, leaving 11 bases between the germline ends. CDR3 length: 13 amino acids. For the CDR3, the DNA is TGTGCCAGCAGTTTGGGGAACAGTGACGAGCAGTACTTC. Its protein product is CASSLGNSDEQYF.

This clonotype came up many times. The chain employs TRBV2 and TRBJ2-1; D unclear. The CDR3 is 13 residues long. Germline CDR1 SNHLY, CDR2 FYNNEI. V lost 7 bases and J 0 bases, leaving 7 bases between the germline ends. The CDR3 protein is CASKEISYNEQFF. CDR3 in DNA: TGTGCCAGCAAGGAGATCTCCTACAATGAGCAGTTCTTC.

The sample holds many counts of this clonotype. J is TRBJ2-4 and V is TRBV11-2; 11 positions agree with TRBD2. The CDR3 covers 15 residues. The germline gives CDR1 SGHAT, CDR2 FQNNGV. V shed 6 bases, J shed 5 bases, and the junction held 6 bases outside the gene matches. The CDR3 spells CASRKTSGRQNIQYF. In nucleotides, the CDR3 is TGTGCCAGCAGAAAAACTAGCGGGAGACAAAACATTCAGTACTTC. Complete variable domain (other parts from reference TRBV11-2 and TRBJ2-4): EAGVAQSPRYKIIEKRQSVAFWCNPISGHATLYWYQQILGQGPKLLIQFQNNGVVDDSQLPKDRFSAERLKGVDSTLKIQPAKLEDSAVYLCASRKTSGRQNIQYFGAGTRLSVL.

This clonotype was detected ten times or more. The chain is built from TRBV20-1 and TRBJ2-7, with TRBD2 matching over 8 bases. The CDR3 runs 14 residues. The trim removed 4 bases at V and 1 base at J, leaving 6 bases unmatched. CDR1 and CDR2 (germline): DFQATT, SNEGSKA (reference sequence). The CDR3 DNA follows: TGCAGTGCTACCGGGACTAGTCTATCCTACGAGCAGTACTTC. Protein: CSATGTSLSYEQYF.

The rearrangement links TRBV29-1 to TRBJ2-2; 7 bases align to TRBD1. The CDR3 length is 15 residues. CDR1 and CDR2 from the germline V gene are SQVTM and ANQGSEA. J lost 0 bases, V lost 7 bases, and 8 bases had no gene match. The CDR3 DNA reads as TGCAGCGCTGTCTCCGGGACAGCGAACACCGGGGAGCTGTTTTTT. This gives the protein CSAVSGTANTGELFF.

This clonotype showed up just a few times. A read error may be the cause here, since a much bigger clone is one base away. Here the CDR3 reads CAGSRTGEAFF. Here the CDR3 DNA reads TGTGCCGGCAGCCGAACAGGAGAAGCTTTCTTT. The chain has TRBV7-8 and TRBJ1-1; a possible D gene is TRBD1 (5 bases). CDR1 and CDR2 from the germline V gene are SGHVS and FQNEAQ. The CDR3 extends over 11 amino acids.

This clonotype showed up many times. The chain carries TRBV28 and TRBJ2-7; D remains unclear. V was shortened by 7 bases and J by 5 bases, with 6 bases between the two germline ends. Germline V gene data show CDR1 as MDHEN and CDR2 as SYDVKM. This CDR3 region has 10 residues. The CDR3 here is CASTGNEQYF. The CDR3 DNA reads TGTGCCAGCACTGGGAACGAGCAGTACTTC.

This clonotype was found many times. The J gene is TRBJ2-7, the V gene TRBV11-3; 13 bases fit TRBD2. J was trimmed by 2 bases and V by 7 bases; bases with no gene match: 8. The CDR3 extends over 16 amino acids. Germline CDR1 reads SGHNT; CDR2 reads YENEEA. In nucleotides, the CDR3 is TGTGCCAGCAAATTACTAGCGGGAGGGCCGCCCTACGAGCAGTACTTC. This gives the protein CASKLLAGGPPYEQYF. Full variable domain (outside the CDR3, taken from reference TRBV11-3 and TRBJ2-7): EAGVVQSPRYKIIEKKQPVAFWCNPISGHNTLYWYLQNLGQGPELLIRYENEEAVDDSQLPKDRFSAERLKGVDSTLKIQPAELGDSAVYLCASKLLAGGPPYEQYFGPGTRLTVT.

This clonotype was seen more than once but under ten times. The V call is TRBV12-3 or TRBV12-4, the J call TRBJ1-2; D gene ambiguous. The CDR3 has 13 residues. Trimming stripped 6 bases from V and 3 bases from J, with 11 bases between. CDR3 loop: CASSPTEDYGYTF. The DNA for the CDR3 is TGTGCCAGCAGCCCCACAGAGGACTATGGCTACACCTTC.